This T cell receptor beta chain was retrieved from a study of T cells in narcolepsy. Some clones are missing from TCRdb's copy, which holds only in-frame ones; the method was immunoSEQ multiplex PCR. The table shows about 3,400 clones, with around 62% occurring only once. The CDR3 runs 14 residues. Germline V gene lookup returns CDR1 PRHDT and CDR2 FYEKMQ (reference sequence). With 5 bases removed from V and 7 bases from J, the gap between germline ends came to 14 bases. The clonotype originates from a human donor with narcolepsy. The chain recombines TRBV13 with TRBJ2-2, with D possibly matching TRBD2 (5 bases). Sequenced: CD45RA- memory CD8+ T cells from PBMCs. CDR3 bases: TGTGCCAGCAGCCAGGACGGGGAAAGCGGGGAGCTGTTTTTT. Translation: CASSQDGESGELFF. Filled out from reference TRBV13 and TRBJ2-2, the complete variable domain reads AAGVIQSPRHLIKEKRETATLKCYPIPRHDTVYWYQQGPGQDPQFLISFYEKMQSDKGSIPDRFSAQQFSDYHSELNMSSLELGDSALYFCASSQDGESGELFFGEGSRLTVL.